Below, one TCR beta chain is given with its context. Its antigen is unknown. This sample is part of a study of a mutant IDH1 vaccine in newly diagnosed glioma. Documented time point: week 47, end of study. In the vaccine, a single dose held 300 ug of the mutant IDH1 20-mer peptide, along with topical imiquimod. Astrocytomas found in donors were new, WHO grade 3 or 4, IDH1-mutant and ATRX-lost. Measured with immunoSEQ multiplex PCR; TCRdb has only the in-frame clones, and not every one. The table includes some 25,000 clones, around 80% detected once. The CDR3 spans 14 residues. The germline V and J ends were trimmed by 0 bases and 8 bases, with 13 bases remaining between them. The germline CDR1 and CDR2 sequences are MNHEY and SVGAGI. Study-wide points: There seemed to be no relation between pseudoprogression and changes in top peripheral T cell clonotypes.

The TCR comes from a man aged 35-49 years with glioma. Some clones in this sample may be carry-over from other donors' samples. Sequenced here: PBMCs, sampled from a glioma patient whose treatment included an IDH1 peptide vaccine. J is TRBJ1-1 and V is TRBV6-5; no clear D. The CDR3 coding sequence is TGTGCCAGCAGTTACTCCATGGGGAGGGCGGAAGCTTTCTTT. Translation gives CASSYSMGRAEAFF.